The clone carrying this T cell receptor beta chain was recorded a few times. Its matching antigen is unknown. Trimming removed 8 bases from V and 4 bases from J, with 16 bases in between. The V gene's germline CDR1 is LGHNT and CDR2 FRNRAP. The CDR3 totals 14 residues. The sample is drawn from a study of beta chain features in type 1 diabetes. Study-level results: A moderate, significant TCRB CDR3 shortening appeared in type 1 diabetes across four CD4+ subsets.

cDNA synthesis used the whole RNA isolate, giving expressed TCRB sequences. Data came from immunoSEQ multiplex PCR; TCRdb stores just in-frame clones and leaves some out. The sample carries more than 85,000 clones, about two fifths recorded once. The sequenced material came from stem cell memory CD4+ T cells from blood. This clonotype was obtained from a woman aged 18-30 years in good health. J is TRBJ2-3 and V is TRBV12-5; tentative D call: TRBD2 (6 bases). As DNA, the CDR3 is TGTGCTAGTTCCTCGGGAGCGCGGGCAGATACGCAGTATTTT. Amino acid sequence: CASSSGARADTQYF.